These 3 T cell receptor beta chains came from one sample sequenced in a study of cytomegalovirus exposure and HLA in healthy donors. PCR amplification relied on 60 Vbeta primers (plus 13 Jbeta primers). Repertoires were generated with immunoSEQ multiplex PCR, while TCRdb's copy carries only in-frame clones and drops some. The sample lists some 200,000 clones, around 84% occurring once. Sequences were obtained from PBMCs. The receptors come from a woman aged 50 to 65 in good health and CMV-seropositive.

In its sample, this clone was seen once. CDR3 in amino acids: CSVDRQQETQYF. Written as DNA, the CDR3 is TGCAGCGTTGATCGACAGCAAGAGACCCAGTACTTC. The chain links TRBV29-1 to TRBJ2-5, with a possible D match to TRBD1 (5 bases). CDR3 length: 12 amino acids. V lost 3 bases, J lost 2 bases, and 7 bases lay in between. CDR1 and CDR2 (germline): SQVTM, ANQGSEA.

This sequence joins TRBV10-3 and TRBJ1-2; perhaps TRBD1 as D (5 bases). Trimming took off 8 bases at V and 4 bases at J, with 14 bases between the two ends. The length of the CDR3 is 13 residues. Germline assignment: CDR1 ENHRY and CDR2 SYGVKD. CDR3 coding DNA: TGTGCCATCGGGCCAGCAGGGTCCTATGGCTACACCTTC. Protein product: CAIGPAGSYGYTF.

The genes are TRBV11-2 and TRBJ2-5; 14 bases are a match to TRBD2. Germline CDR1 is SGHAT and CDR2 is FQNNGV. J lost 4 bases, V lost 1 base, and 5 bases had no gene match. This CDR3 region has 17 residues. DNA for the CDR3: TGTGCCAGCAGCTTAGGGGGACTAGCGGGGGTCACAGAGACCCAGTACTTC. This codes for CASSLGGLAGVTETQYF.